This entry concerns a single T cell receptor beta chain. These data originate in a study of blood T cell repertoires in COVID-19. Across the whole study: Sites across the United States, Italy and Spain contributed samples from acute and convalescent COVID-19. PBMCs, B-cell-depleted T cells, or T cells were the source of the cDNA or gDNA that made up the material.

As originally analysed: Amplified reference gene primers provided the basis for estimating nucleated cell counts. The repertoire was sequenced with immunoSEQ multiplex PCR; TCRdb's copy has only in-frame clones and lacks some. V, J and clone size were drawn from that table, and D and trimming were deduced from the DNA. The sample includes around 110,000 clones, around four fifths of them seen just once. The receptor's source is an older man with acute or convalescent COVID-19. Sequencing input: peripheral blood.

CDR3 nucleotides: TGTGCCAGTAGTATAAGCGTTTATGGCTACACCTTC. As protein: CASSISVYGYTF. The gene calls are TRBV19 and TRBJ1-2; unclear D gene. There are 12 residues in the CDR3. V was shortened by 2 bases and J by 5 bases, with 6 bases between the two germline ends. Looked up from germline, CDR1 is LNHDA and CDR2 is SQIVND (reference sequence).